The clone carrying this T cell receptor (beta chain) was observed a few times. Only CD45RO-negative cells positively selected for CCR7 counted as naive CD8 cells, so terminally differentiated effector memory CD45RA+ cells were excluded. This entry belongs to a study of shared clonotypes between healthy human individuals. Using about 220 ng DNA, tens of thousands of T cell genomes, the sorted-subset replicate PCRs were run. The data were produced by immunoSEQ multiplex PCR, yet TCRdb's version contains in-frame clones alone and is incomplete. Seen here are some 2.1 million clones, about 95% observed once, and the top ten hold roughly 1%. CDR3 length equals 12 residues. Germline CDR1 reads GTSNPN; CDR2 reads SVGIG (reference sequence). V was trimmed by 4 bases and J by 6 bases, leaving 9 bases between them.

The sample consisted of naive CD8+ T cells sorted from blood. This TCR came from a man between 18 and 29 years old in good health. The rearrangement joins TRBV30 to TRBJ2-2; no clear D. The CDR3 loop is CAWTQTSGELFF. CDR3 DNA sequence: TGTGCCTGGACCCAAACCTCCGGGGAGCTGTTTTTT.